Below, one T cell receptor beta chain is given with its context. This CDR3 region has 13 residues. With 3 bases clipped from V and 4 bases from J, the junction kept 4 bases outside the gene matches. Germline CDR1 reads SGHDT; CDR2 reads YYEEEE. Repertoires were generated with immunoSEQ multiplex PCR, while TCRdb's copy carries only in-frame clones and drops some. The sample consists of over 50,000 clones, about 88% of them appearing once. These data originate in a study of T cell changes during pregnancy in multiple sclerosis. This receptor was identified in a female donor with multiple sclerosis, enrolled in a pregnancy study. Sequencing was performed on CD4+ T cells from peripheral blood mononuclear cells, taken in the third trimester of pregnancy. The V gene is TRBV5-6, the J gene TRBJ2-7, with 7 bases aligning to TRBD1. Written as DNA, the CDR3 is TGTGCCAGCAGCTCTTGGACAGGATACGAGCAGTACTTC. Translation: CASSSWTGYEQYF.